The source of this T cell receptor beta chain is a study of human versus mouse CDR3 diversity and MHC coevolution. Study-wide results and caveats: Among all groups, two of three human donors showed least clonal inequality.

The V gene's germline CDR1 is SGHRS and CDR2 YFSETQ. The CDR3 spans 14 residues. Trimming cost V 0 bases and J 5 bases, with 11 bases left between them. A remark on this clone: What it binds is unknown.

The method was immunoSEQ multiplex PCR; TCRdb's version includes in-frame clones alone and lacks a portion of them. Of tens of thousands of clones listed, around 94% were seen once; the top ten hold approximately 17%. The TCR was taken from a person aged 55-75 years in good health. The V call is TRBV5-1, the J call TRBJ1-1, with D maybe TRBD1 (6 bases). Sequenced: naive CD4+ T cells from blood. Subset denoted: CD45RO-negative CD62L-positive naive CD4 T cells. The CDR3: CASSLEGGETEAFF. The CDR3 DNA reads as TGCGCCAGCAGCTTGGAAGGGGGAGAAACTGAAGCTTTCTTT.